Presented here are 7 T cell receptor beta chains from one specimen sequenced in a study of molecular identifiers for immune sequencing clone quantification. TCRdb processed the PCR reads anew with MiXCR; each CDR3 protein has one entry. Here the sample spans 350,000 or so distinct CDR3 sequences, about a fifth being singletons. The sample consisted of naive CD8+ T cells from blood, with Jurkat cell RNA spiked in. Stated subset: FACS-sorted CD8+CD4-CCR7+CD45RA+ naive T cells. The receptors originated from a human donor in good health. Some libraries in this study had Jurkat cell RNA spiked in.

Of note for this clonotype: No conserved phenylalanine or tryptophan is present at the end of the CDR3, so a read error is the likely explanation. No DNA is shown, since the ends of the CDR3 on it are uncertain; the CDR3 is the one TCRdb lists. The chain recombines TRBV13 with TRBJ1-1. The CDR3 has 13 residues if both end residues are counted. The germline gives CDR1 PRHDT, CDR2 FYEKMQ (reference sequence). The CDR3 loop reads CASSLALNTEAFS.

Worth noting for this clonotype: A read error may explain this, as a much larger clone is one base away. V is TRBV7-9 and J is TRBJ2-5; D is unresolved. Trimming left V 7 bases short and J 5 bases short, with 14 bases between. The CDR3 consists of 13 residues. Looked up from germline, CDR1 is SEHNR and CDR2 is FQNEAQ (reference sequence). DNA of the CDR3: TGTGCCAGCACCCTAGGAGTCGGCGAGACCCAGTACTTC. Translating gives CASTLGVGETQYF.

This clonotype showed up many times. V gene TRBV29-1 combines with J gene TRBJ1-1; 10 bases agree with TRBD1. The CDR3 totals 14 residues. V was pared by 6 bases and J by 2 bases, with 6 bases of the junction left unmatched. Per the germline V gene, CDR1 is SQVTM and CDR2 is ANQGSEA. For the CDR3, the DNA is TGCAGCGTATCGGGACAGGGGAGCAACACTGAAGCTTTCTTT. This gives the protein CSVSGQGSNTEAFF.

V is TRBV28 and J is TRBJ1-5; D is undetermined. CDR1 is MDHEN and CDR2 is SYDVKM in the germline V gene. V lost 5 bases and J lost 4, with 15 bases in between. The CDR3 has 15 residues. The CDR3 here is CASSLRRGENQPQHF. The CDR3 DNA sequence: TGTGCCAGCAGTCTCCGACGGGGAGAGAATCAGCCCCAGCATTTT.

At least ten counts were recorded for this clonotype. The chain combines TRBV28 with TRBJ2-1; 8 bases align to TRBD2. Trimming cost V 11 bases and J 6 bases; bases outside gene matches: 12. This CDR3 is built from 14 residues. Germline CDR1 and CDR2: MDHEN and SYDVKM. The CDR3 is CAGSTGGDFNEQFF. CDR3 sequence (DNA): TGTGCCGGGAGTACCGGGGGGGACTTCAATGAGCAGTTCTTC.

On this clonotype: Given a much more abundant clone one base away, this may be a read error. This chain connects TRBV6-5 to TRBJ1-1; D gene unclear. Trimming pared 7 bases from V and 2 bases from J, leaving 14 bases between. CDR3 size: 14 residues. Germline CDR1 is MNHEY and CDR2 is SVGAGI. DNA of the CDR3: TGTGCCAGCACTAGGACCGCCATAAACACTGAAGCTTTCTTT. Its translation: CASTRTAINTEAFF.

This clonotype has a handful of counts. V usage is TRBV5-4 and J usage is TRBJ2-2; 8 nucleotides agree with TRBD2. Trimming cost V 4 bases and J 6 bases; bases outside gene matches: 2. CDR1 SGHNT and CDR2 YYREEE come from the germline V gene (reference sequence). The CDR3 is made up of 13 amino acids. The CDR3 region is CASSPGGAGELFF. CDR3 bases: TGTGCCAGCAGCCCGGGAGGGGCCGGGGAGCTGTTTTTT.